The rows below give T cell receptor beta chains drawn from one sample of a study of T cell changes during pregnancy in multiple sclerosis. TCRdb keeps only in-frame clones here, not all; method: immunoSEQ multiplex PCR. In the table there are around 70,000 clones, 92% of which are singletons. The material was CD4+ T cells from peripheral blood mononuclear cells, obtained after pregnancy. These receptors were taken from a female donor with multiple sclerosis, enrolled in a pregnancy study. The CDR3 runs from the conserved cysteine through the conserved F or W. The D gene is left open where the match is weak. The size entry is marked missing in some rows and otherwise reads once, few, many or a size class.

DNA,CDR3,size,V,J,D
TGTGCCAGCTCACCAATGGCTACAGCCCCCCTCTCTGGGGCCAACGTCCTGACTTTC,CASSPMATAPLSGANVLTF,NA,TRBV18,TRBJ2-6,NA
TGCGCCAGCAGCCAAGGGGGACAGGGACGAAACACCATATATTTT,CASSQGGQGRNTIYF,NA,TRBV4-1,TRBJ1-3,TRBD1
TGTGCCAGCACACCACTGGGACAGGAGCATGGCTACACCTTC,CASTPLGQEHGYTF,NA,TRBV19,TRBJ1-2,TRBD1
TGTGCCAGCAGTGAGGCCGGACAGGCGGTGCCCCAGCATTTT,CASSEAGQAVPQHF,NA,TRBV6-1,TRBJ1-5,TRBD1
TGCACCAGCAGCCAGCGGAGCCCTGGGGGCGATGAGCAGTTCTTC,CTSSQRSPGGDEQFF,NA,TRBV1,TRBJ2-1,NA
TGTGCCAGCAGCGCACAGGGGGCGGCCTCAATCAATCAGCCCCAGCATTTT,CASSAQGAASINQPQHF,once,TRBV21-1,TRBJ1-5,NA
TGTGCCAGCAGCCGACTATTCGGGGGGACAGGGATTATGAACACTGAAGCTTTCTTT,CASSRLFGGTGIMNTEAFF,NA,TRBV7-9,TRBJ1-1,TRBD1
TGTGCCAGCAGTATCCAGGACAGGGGGCAACAGTTCTTC,CASSIQDRGQQFF,NA,TRBV6-1,TRBJ2-1,TRBD1
TGCAGCGTCGGACAGTCCTCTGGAAACACCATATATTTT,CSVGQSSGNTIYF,NA,TRBV29-1,TRBJ1-3,NA
TGCGCCAGCAGCCACTCCGGACAGGGGACCTACGAGCAGTACTTC,CASSHSGQGTYEQYF,NA,TRBV5-1,TRBJ2-7,TRBD1
TGTGCCAGCAGTGTGGGGCGGGGGTCCCCCTACAATGAGCAGTTCTTC,CASSVGRGSPYNEQFF,NA,TRBV6-1,TRBJ2-1,TRBD2
TGTGCCAGCAGTAGACAGAGGTCTAGCACAGATACGCAGTATTTT,CASSRQRSSTDTQYF,NA,TRBV2,TRBJ2-3,NA
TGTGCCAGCAGTCCACGCGGGGGCGGAAGAGAGACCCAGTACTTC,CASSPRGGGRETQYF,NA,TRBV7-2,TRBJ2-5,NA